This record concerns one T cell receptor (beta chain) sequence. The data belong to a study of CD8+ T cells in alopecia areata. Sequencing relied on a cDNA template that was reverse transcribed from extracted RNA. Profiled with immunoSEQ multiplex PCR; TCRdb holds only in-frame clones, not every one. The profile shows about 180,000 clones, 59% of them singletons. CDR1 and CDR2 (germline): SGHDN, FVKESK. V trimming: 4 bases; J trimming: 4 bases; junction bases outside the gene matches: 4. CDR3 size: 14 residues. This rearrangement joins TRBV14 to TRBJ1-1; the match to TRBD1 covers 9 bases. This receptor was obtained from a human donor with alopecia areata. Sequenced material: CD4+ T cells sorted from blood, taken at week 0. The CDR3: CASSLVQGATEAFF. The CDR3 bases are TGTGCCAGCAGCCTCGTACAGGGGGCCACTGAAGCTTTCTTT.